Below, 27 T cell receptor beta chains from the same sample are listed, as sequenced in a study of graft-versus-host responses after intestinal transplantation. Assay: immunoSEQ multiplex PCR; the TCRdb copy retains only in-frame clones and omits some. The table lists 75,000 to 100,000 clones, 80% to 95% of them singletons, with about 15% in the top ten. The sample consisted of PBMCs, taken about 450 days after intestinal transplant. These receptors all come from a human patient who received an intestinal transplant, so some T cells may come from the graft donor.

The chain uses TRBV7-3 and TRBJ2-5; D tentatively reads TRBD1 or TRBD2 (5 bases each). Germline loops: CDR1 SGHTA, CDR2 FQGTGA. CDR3 length equals 13 residues. V was shortened by 5 bases and J by 7 bases, with 14 bases between the two germline ends. This CDR3 reads CASSPGTPGTQYF. The CDR3 coding sequence is TGTGCCAGCAGCCCAGGGACCCCAGGGACCCAGTACTTC. Filled out from reference TRBV7-3 and TRBJ2-5, the complete variable domain reads GAGVSQTPSNKVTEKGKYVELRCDPISGHTALYWYRQSLGQGPEFLIYFQGTGAADDSGLPNDRFFAVRPEGSVSTLKIQRTERGDSAVYLCASSPGTPGTQYFGPGTRLLVL.

The chain joins TRBV6-5 to TRBJ1-1; the D gene is possibly TRBD1 (5 bases). Between the trimmed V and J ends, which lost 5 bases and 3 bases, there was a span of 13 bases. There are 14 residues in the CDR3. Germline values: CDR1 MNHEY, CDR2 SVGAGI. CDR3 sequence reads: CASSVMWGDTEAFF. As DNA, the CDR3 is TGTGCCAGCAGTGTGATGTGGGGGGACACTGAAGCTTTCTTT.

This clone showed up just once. The chain employs TRBV4-1 and TRBJ2-1; TRBD2 aligns across 7 bases. The CDR3 loop spans 13 amino acids. Germline-derived CDR1 and CDR2 are MGHRA and YSYEKL. The V gene end was trimmed by 0 bases and the J gene end by 8 bases; junction bases not matched to a gene: 1. The DNA for the CDR3 is TGCGCCAGCAGCCAAGATCGGGGGGATGAGCAGTTCTTC. Its protein is CASSQDRGDEQFF.

V is TRBV5-4 and J is TRBJ2-3, with 7 bases aligning to TRBD2. Germline V gives CDR1 SGHNT, CDR2 YYREEE (reference sequence). There are 16 residues in the CDR3. The junction had 12 bases not matched to a gene; V was cut back by 6 bases and J by 2 bases. The CDR3 protein is CASTNHRDYSTDTQYF. In DNA, the CDR3 is TGTGCCAGCACCAACCACCGGGACTACTCCACAGATACGCAGTATTTT.

J is TRBJ1-1 and V is TRBV10-2; D is unresolved. This CDR3 has 14 residues. CDR1 WSHSY and CDR2 SAAADI come from the germline V gene. V gave up 5 bases and J gave up 4 bases, with 14 bases separating them. CDR3 DNA sequence: TGCGCCAGCAGTTCGGACTCTTGGGGCACTGAAGCTTTCTTT. Residues: CASSSDSWGTEAFF.

The chain couples TRBV11-1 to TRBJ2-1, with TRBD1 identical over 7 bases. Germline V gene lookup returns CDR1 SGHAT and CDR2 FQDESV (reference sequence). This CDR3 has 14 residues. V lost 5 bases, J lost 10 bases, and 11 bases stayed unmatched. The CDR3 is CASSRRVAQGEQFF. For the CDR3, the DNA is TGTGCCAGCAGCCGCCGAGTAGCACAGGGGGAGCAGTTCTTC.

About this clone: The CDR3 does not close with the conserved phenylalanine or tryptophan, likely indicating a read error. No DNA is shown, since the ends of the CDR3 on it are uncertain; the CDR3 is the one TCRdb lists. The genes are TRBV5-6 and TRBJ2-3. Inclusive of both ends, the CDR3 amounts to 13 amino acids. The germline V gene has CDR1 SGHDT and CDR2 YYEEEE. CDR3 loop: CASSSPSRDNTEG.

The V and J genes are TRBV5-4 and TRBJ2-5; D gene ambiguous. The J call may be incorrect, as the DNA end agrees better with TRBJ2-7. Germline assignment: CDR1 SGHNT and CDR2 YYREEE (reference sequence). The CDR3 covers 13 residues. Here the CDR3 DNA reads TGTGCCAGCAGCCCCGTCGACACCGACGAGCAGTACTTC. Translating it yields CASSPVDTDEQYF.

The V gene is TRBV5-1, the J gene TRBJ1-3; D remains unclear. The CDR3 has 14 residues. Trimming shortened V by 0 bases and J by 4 bases, and 8 bases separated the two germline ends. Germline-derived CDR1 and CDR2 are SGHRS and YFSETQ. CDR3 sequence (DNA): TGCGCCAGCAGCTTGGTGGGCGCCGGAAACACCATATATTTT. Amino acids: CASSLVGAGNTIYF.

V usage is TRBV19 and J usage is TRBJ1-5, with TRBD1 matching over 8 bases. The CDR3 runs 16 residues. From germline, CDR1 is LNHDA and CDR2 SQIVND (reference sequence). With V trimmed by 5 bases and J by 0 bases, 6 bases remained unmatched. CDR3 sequence: CASSDNRGASNQPQHF. In nucleotides, the CDR3 is TGTGCCAGTAGTGATAACAGGGGGGCTAGCAATCAGCCCCAGCATTTT. Drawing the rest from reference TRBV19 and TRBJ1-5, the complete variable domain is DGGITQSPKYLFRKEGQNVTLSCEQNLNHDAMYWYRQDPGQGLRLIYYSQIVNDFQKGDIAEGYSVSREKKESFPLTVTSAQKNPTAFYLCASSDNRGASNQPQHFGDGTRLSIL.

This clone was detected only once. The rearrangement joins TRBV15 to TRBJ2-1; 7 positions agree with TRBD2. CDR3 length: 17 amino acids. J was trimmed by 8 bases and V by 4 bases; bases with no gene match: 17. CDR1 and CDR2 (germline): LNHNV, YYDKDF (reference sequence). The CDR3 DNA reads TGTGCCACCAGCAACATGTTTGGTCGGGCGGGGGTGGATGAGCAGTTCTTC. This sequence encodes CATSNMFGRAGVDEQFF.

The V gene is TRBV2, the J gene TRBJ2-7; 9 bases are shared with TRBD1. With V trimmed by 6 bases and J by 2 bases, 8 bases remained unmatched. The CDR3 has 15 amino acids. The V gene's germline CDR1 is SNHLY and CDR2 FYNNEI. The CDR3 nucleotides read TGTGCCAGCAGGGTGGGACAGGGTGGCACCTACGAGCAGTACTTC. Protein product: CASRVGQGGTYEQYF.

This chain connects TRBV7-6 to TRBJ1-2, with D possibly TRBD1 on 5 matching bases. The CDR3 is 13 amino acids. The ends were cut back, 1 base at V and 8 bases at J, with 11 bases in the middle. Germline lookup yields CDR1 SGHVS and CDR2 FNYEAQ. The CDR3, as DNA: TGTGCCAGCAGCTTAGGGTCAGGGTACGGCTACACCTTC. Protein: CASSLGSGYGYTF.

V gene TRBV6-1 combines with J gene TRBJ2-1; the D is unclear. The CDR3 covers 12 residues. Trimming removed 5 bases from V and 5 bases from J, with 7 bases in between. Germline V CDR1 and CDR2: MNHNS, SASEGT. CDR3 nucleotide sequence: TGTGCCAGCAGTCCCTGGGACAATGAGCAGTTCTTC. Protein product: CASSPWDNEQFF.

V usage is TRBV9 and J usage is TRBJ1-6; tentatively, D is TRBD1 (5 bases). The CDR3 covers 14 residues. V gave up 3 bases and J gave up 5 bases, with 9 bases separating them. Germline-derived CDR1 and CDR2 are SGDLS and YYNGEE. The chain's CDR3 is CASSGQGNNSPLHF. CDR3 nucleotides: TGTGCCAGCAGCGGGCAGGGCAATAATTCACCCCTCCACTTT.

The V and J genes are TRBV10-1 and TRBJ2-2, with 8 nucleotides matching TRBD1. Germline V gene lookup returns CDR1 WNHNN and CDR2 SYGVQD (reference sequence). The CDR3 runs to 16 residues. Trimming removed 3 bases from V and 1 base from J; junction bases left unmatched: 4. The CDR3 loop reads CASSDHGTGNTGELFF. DNA for the CDR3: TGCGCCAGCAGTGACCACGGGACAGGGAACACCGGGGAGCTGTTTTTT.

V usage is TRBV5-4 and J usage is TRBJ2-7, with 9 nucleotides matching TRBD1. Germline CDR1 reads SGHNT; CDR2 reads YYREEE (reference sequence). This CDR3 is built from 15 residues. V trimming: 0 bases; J trimming: 1 base; junction bases outside the gene matches: 2. The CDR3 DNA is TGTGCCAGCAGCTTGGCCGGGACAGGGTCCTACGAGCAGTACTTC. Translation gives CASSLAGTGSYEQYF.

This clone was seen a few times. The chain links TRBV6-1 to TRBJ1-3; D is unclear. This CDR3 has 13 amino acids. The germline V gene has CDR1 MNHNS and CDR2 SASEGT. V was clipped by 4 bases and J by 0 bases, with 4 bases between them. The DNA of the CDR3 is TGTGCCAGCAGTGCTCTCTCTGGAAACACCATATATTTT. Translation gives CASSALSGNTIYF.

This chain links TRBV6-1 with TRBJ1-6; tentative D call: TRBD1 (5 bases). Germline CDR1 MNHNS, CDR2 SASEGT. The CDR3 sequence is 14 residues long. With 8 bases removed from V and 5 bases from J, the gap between germline ends came to 13 bases. In DNA, the CDR3 is TGTGCCAGCTGCCGGGACCTGAATAATTCACCCCTCCACTTT. Translation gives CASCRDLNNSPLHF.

The chain has TRBV9 and TRBJ2-5; TRBD1 might be the D (6 bases). Germline V gene sequence: CDR1 SGDLS, CDR2 YYNGEE. V lost 4 bases and J 2 bases, leaving 12 bases between the germline ends. The length of the CDR3 is 14 residues. CDR3 amino acids: CASSPRTDQETQYF. In DNA, the CDR3 is TGTGCCAGCAGCCCAAGGACAGATCAAGAGACCCAGTACTTC.

The gene calls are TRBV9 and TRBJ1-1, with no clear D. Trimming pared 4 bases from V and 2 bases from J, leaving 12 bases between. Germline V gene sequence: CDR1 SGDLS, CDR2 YYNGEE. This CDR3 has 14 residues. The CDR3 spells CASSQTGTNTEAFF. Written as DNA, the CDR3 is TGTGCCAGCAGCCAGACGGGAACCAACACTGAAGCTTTCTTT.

The table lists this clone with a count of one. The chain couples TRBV9 to TRBJ1-2, with 7 nucleotides matching TRBD1. The germline gives CDR1 SGDLS, CDR2 YYNGEE. Trimming cost V 8 bases and J 9 bases; bases outside gene matches: 13. CDR3 length equals 13 residues. The DNA of the CDR3 is TGTGCCAGGGAGGGGAGGACAGGCTTCAGCTACACCTTC. Amino acids: CAREGRTGFSYTF.

The CDR3 DNA reads as TGTGCCAGCAGCTTCAGCGGGGGGCCCGGGGAGCTGTTTTTT. Protein: CASSFSGGPGELFF. The chain employs TRBV7-9 and TRBJ2-2; 9 bases map to TRBD2. Unmatched junction bases numbered 2, after V lost 3 bases and J lost 6 bases. CDR1 is SEHNR, CDR2 FQNEAQ, per germline (reference sequence). The CDR3 extends over 14 amino acids. The whole variable domain, remainder taken from reference TRBV7-9 and TRBJ2-2, is DTGVSQNPRHKITKRGQNVTFRCDPISEHNRLYWYRQTLGQGPEFLTYFQNEAQLEKSRLLSDRFSAERPKGSFSTLEIQRTEQGDSAMYLCASSFSGGPGELFFGEGSRLTVL.

J is TRBJ2-1 and V is TRBV5-1; the D gene is possibly TRBD1 (7 bases). Trimming shortened V by 0 bases and J by 8 bases, and 12 bases separated the two germline ends. CDR1 and CDR2 (germline): SGHRS, YFSETQ. This CDR3 spans 14 amino acids. The CDR3 reads CASSLVGRGDEQFF. Written as DNA, the CDR3 is TGCGCCAGCAGCTTGGTAGGCAGGGGGGATGAGCAGTTCTTC.

This chain joins TRBV6-5 and TRBJ1-2; D is perhaps TRBD1 (5 bases). The CDR3 has 13 residues. V lost 4 bases, J lost 2 bases, and 8 bases lay in between. Germline V lookup: CDR1 MNHEY, CDR2 SVGAGI. The CDR3: CASSSGTNYGYTF. As DNA, the CDR3 is TGTGCCAGCAGTTCCGGGACCAACTATGGCTACACCTTC.

V and J are TRBV9 and TRBJ1-5; D is uncertain. The V gene's germline CDR1 is SGDLS and CDR2 YYNGEE. CDR3 length: 14 residues. V lost 4 bases to trimming and J lost 3 bases, with 11 bases between them. CDR3 sequence reads: CASSPYRHNQPQHF. For the CDR3, the DNA is TGTGCCAGCAGCCCCTATCGACACAATCAGCCCCAGCATTTT. Full variable domain (missing parts from reference TRBV9 and TRBJ1-5): DSGVTQTPKHLITATGQRVTLRCSPRSGDLSVYWYQQSLDQGLQFLIQYYNGEERAKGNILERFSAQQFPDLHSELNLSSLELGDSALYFCASSPYRHNQPQHFGDGTRLSIL.

The CDR3 DNA is TGTGCCATCAGTGAGGGTCTAGCGGGGGGAACCGGGGAGCTGTTTTTT. Translating gives CAISEGLAGGTGELFF. This chain joins TRBV10-3 and TRBJ2-2; 11 nucleotides match TRBD2. With V trimmed by 2 bases and J by 5 bases, 4 bases remained unmatched. Germline CDR1 reads ENHRY; CDR2 reads SYGVKD. The CDR3 is 16 amino acids.